This is a list of T cell receptor beta chains from one sample in a study of blood T cells in healthy people across ages. MiXCR, run by TCRdb on the 5' RACE reads, gives a single entry per CDR3 protein. The sample carries 1.5 million to 2 million distinct CDR3 sequences, approximately 30% recorded once. The sample consisted of blood. The receptors were sampled from a woman in her 30s in good health. Both conserved end residues are part of each CDR3. The D gene is left open where the match is weak. The size entry is marked missing in some rows and otherwise reads once, few, many or a size class.

length,J,size,D,V,CDR3,DNA
18,TRBJ2-1,few,.,TRBV9,CASSPPLVSSPSYNEQFF,TGTGCCAGCAGCCCTCCATTGGTCTCTAGCCCCTCCTACAATGAGCAGTTCTTC
13,TRBJ1-2,.,TRBD1,TRBV29-1,CSVGTGALISYTF,TGCAGCGTTGGGACAGGGGCGTTAATTTCCTACACCTTC
14,TRBJ2-1,.,TRBD2,TRBV24-1,CATSDTGGGDEQFF,TGTGCCACCAGTGATACCGGGGGAGGGGATGAGCAGTTCTTC
14,TRBJ1-4,.,.,TRBV7-6,CASSSGQLGEKLFF,TGTGCCAGCAGCTCAGGACAGTTGGGCGAAAAACTGTTTTTT
15,TRBJ2-1,.,.,TRBV7-9,CASSPPGAGGNEQFF,TGTGCCAGCAGCCCTCCCGGGGCCGGGGGCAATGAGCAGTTCTTC
15,TRBJ2-1,few,TRBD2,TRBV7-2,CASSLGLAGKGEQFF,TGTGCCAGCAGCTTAGGACTAGCCGGAAAGGGGGAGCAGTTCTTC
15,TRBJ1-1,.,TRBD1,TRBV9,CASSVLGTDNTEAFF,TGTGCCAGCAGCGTCCTGGGGACAGACAACACTGAAGCTTTCTTT
15,TRBJ2-3,few,.,TRBV20-1,CSARLSFRSTDTQYF,TGCAGTGCTAGATTATCCTTCCGATCCACAGATACGCAGTATTTT
14,TRBJ2-4,.,.,TRBV7-9,CACSNQGAKNIQYF,TGTGCCTGCAGCAACCAGGGGGCCAAAAACATTCAGTACTTC
14,TRBJ1-6,few,TRBD1,TRBV20-1,CSARKDRYNSPLHF,TGCAGTGCTAGGAAGGACAGGTATAATTCACCCCTCCACTTT
15,TRBJ2-1,few,TRBD2,TRBV7-2,CASSFAGEVQNEQFF,TGTGCCAGCAGCTTTGCGGGAGAGGTTCAAAATGAGCAGTTCTTC
17,TRBJ1-4,few,TRBD1,TRBV11-2,CASSPRTGGTSNEKLFF,TGTGCCAGCAGCCCGCGGACAGGGGGCACGTCTAATGAAAAACTGTTTTTT
13,TRBJ1-2,few,.,TRBV7-2,CASDHRTVLGYTF,TGTGCCAGCGACCACAGAACAGTTCTTGGCTACACCTTC
15,TRBJ2-3,many,TRBD1,TRBV20-1,CSAGLRDRGTDTQYF,TGCAGTGCTGGTCTCCGGGACAGGGGGACCGATACGCAGTATTTT
15,TRBJ2-1,.,.,TRBV5-1,CASSQLRTNYNEQFF,TGCGCCAGCAGCCAACTCAGGACTAACTACAATGAGCAGTTCTTC
15,TRBJ2-5,.,TRBD1,TRBV6-5,CASSQDRGPGETQYF,TGTGCCAGCAGTCAGGACAGGGGGCCGGGAGAGACCCAGTACTTC
19,TRBJ2-1,.,TRBD2,TRBV25-1,CASSHILAGVKKTINEQFF,TGTGCCAGCAGTCATATACTAGCGGGAGTCAAAAAAACCATCAATGAGCAGTTCTTC
13,TRBJ1-2,many,.,TRBV9,CASSVATRSGYTF,TGTGCCAGCAGCGTAGCTACGCGCTCTGGCTACACCTTC
14,TRBJ2-7,few,.,TRBV20-1,CSAPMGDGGYEQYF,TGCAGTGCCCCGATGGGGGATGGGGGCTACGAGCAGTACTTC
15,TRBJ2-4,many,.,TRBV5-1,CASSLASPVQDIQYF,TGCGCCAGCAGCTTGGCCTCCCCGGTTCAGGACATTCAGTACTTC
13,TRBJ2-1,.,.,TRBV9,CASSVGGQETQFF,TGTGCCAGCAGCGTAGGCGGGCAAGAGACCCAGTTCTTC
15,TRBJ2-3,.,TRBD1,TRBV11-2,CASSANRGTTDTQYF,TGTGCCAGCAGCGCAAACAGGGGGACGACAGATACGCAGTATTTT